Sequencing of this T cell receptor beta chain was carried out in a study of cytomegalovirus exposure and HLA in healthy donors. Overall study results and limits: Reports described diagnosis of cytomegalovirus status by the classifier as highly specific and sensitive. TCR clusters originating in the first cohort tended to co-occur in the approximately 120 validation repertoires, according to a later analysis. Rarity held for most TCR sequences, but there were some public TCRs that occurred in many donors. Associated with cytomegalovirus, according to the listing, were around 160 TCR beta chains.

Worth noting for this clone: Its specificity is unknown.

Repertoires were generated with immunoSEQ multiplex PCR, while TCRdb's copy carries only in-frame clones and drops some. Seen here are some 90,000 clones, approximately 96% observed once, and the top ten hold 0.6% to 0.85%. CDR1 SGHRS and CDR2 YFSETQ come from the germline V gene. The CDR3 covers 15 residues. J gave up 0 bases and V 3 bases, and 3 bases lay outside the gene matches. The source of this sequence is a man between 18 and 29 years old in good health and CMV-seronegative. Material: PBMCs. This chain links TRBV5-1 with TRBJ2-1; 7 bases fit TRBD2. The CDR3 is CASSSGTISYNEQFF. The DNA for the CDR3 is TGCGCCAGCAGCTCGGGGACTATCTCCTACAATGAGCAGTTCTTC.